This T cell receptor beta chain was observed in a study of cytomegalovirus exposure and HLA in healthy donors (dated by TCRdb to about 2017). The study in broad terms: A later analysis indicated that the 95 to 150 validation repertoires were generated on the platform also employed for the approximately 700 repertoires of the first cohort. The study aimed to test whether signatures of past pathogen exposure could be identified by cataloging public T cell receptors. In addition to the first cohort of roughly 670 subjects, a separate validation cohort of under 150 different subjects was used. High-throughput TCR immunosequencing, statistical association of individual TCRs with disease status, and machine learning were combined to predict cytomegalovirus infection status. The paper as a whole reports these results and caveats: Across donors, most TCR sequences were observed very rarely, whereas some public TCRs were present in many individuals. All 120 or so repertoires were used to score co-occurrence in the validation cohort in a later analysis, because that analysis had no HLA typing for the cohort. A few of the identified cytomegalovirus-associated TCR beta chains were confirmed in vitro to be specific for cytomegalovirus antigens. The authors suggested that the approach could potentially be generalized to other disease states and immunological phenotypes. The classifier was reported to diagnose cytomegalovirus status with high specificity and sensitivity in both the original cohort and the validation cohort. The study listed around 160 TCR beta chains as associated with cytomegalovirus. In a later analysis, TCRs clustered in the first cohort were found to also tend to co-occur in the 120 or so validation repertoires, with approximately 95% of cluster scores above 0.

This clone was detected once. No antigen is known for it. It has no much larger one-base neighbor in the sample; base qualities were not kept. Libraries were constructed by the immunoSEQ multiplex PCR assay. Under the source paper's analysis protocol: A statistical classification framework was built to diagnose cytomegalovirus status from the catalog of TCR beta chain sequences. Entries here come from immuneACCESS through TCRdb and include only in-frame sequences with V and J called. Some clones fail to appear in such tables; in the studies checked, an unresolved V gene covers under half of the shortfall, and the cause of the remainder is unknown. That table supplies the V and J calls and clone size; D and trimming were determined from the DNA. The sample table shows 65,000 to 95,000 clones, and approximately 95% are seen once. Approximately 3.4% of the sample belongs to the ten largest clones. Donors formed part of the validation cohort, which comprised about 130 subjects and was distinct from the first cohort of 550 to 850 subjects.

The CDR3 contains 16 residues, cysteine and phenylalanine counted. The sequence is cut down to CDR3 DNA, 48 bases in frame from base 1. Via the germline V gene, CDR1 is SGHAT and CDR2 FQNNGV. The germline ends are 16 bases apart after V is trimmed by 3 bases and J by 5 bases. The chain uses TRBV11-2 and TRBJ2-2, with TRBD1 perhaps the D gene, on 6 matching bases. The source material was PBMCs. This TCR was sampled from a man aged 18-30 years in good health and CMV-seronegative. The CDR3 protein: CASSFQGTTETGELFF. The DNA sequence is given as TGTGCCAGCAGCTTTCAGGGGACGACGGAGACCGGGGAGCTGTTTTTT.